This T cell receptor (beta chain) was sequenced during a study of blood T cell repertoires in COVID-19. Profiling relied on immunoSEQ multiplex PCR, and the TCRdb table lists in-frame clones only, not all of them. The data contain 200,000 to 250,000 clones, approximately 90% of them singletons. The CDR3 sequence is 13 residues long. From germline, CDR1 is ENHRY and CDR2 SYGVKD. After removal of 6 bases from V and 8 bases from J, the junction contained 5 bases not matched to a gene. This chain joins TRBV10-3 and TRBJ2-1; 9 nucleotides agree with TRBD1. This sequence was found in a man aged 50 to 60 with COVID-19, enrolled during active disease. The source material was peripheral blood. CDR3 in amino acids: CAISSTGGHEQFF. The CDR3 nucleotides are TGTGCCATCAGCTCTACAGGGGGCCATGAGCAGTTCTTC.